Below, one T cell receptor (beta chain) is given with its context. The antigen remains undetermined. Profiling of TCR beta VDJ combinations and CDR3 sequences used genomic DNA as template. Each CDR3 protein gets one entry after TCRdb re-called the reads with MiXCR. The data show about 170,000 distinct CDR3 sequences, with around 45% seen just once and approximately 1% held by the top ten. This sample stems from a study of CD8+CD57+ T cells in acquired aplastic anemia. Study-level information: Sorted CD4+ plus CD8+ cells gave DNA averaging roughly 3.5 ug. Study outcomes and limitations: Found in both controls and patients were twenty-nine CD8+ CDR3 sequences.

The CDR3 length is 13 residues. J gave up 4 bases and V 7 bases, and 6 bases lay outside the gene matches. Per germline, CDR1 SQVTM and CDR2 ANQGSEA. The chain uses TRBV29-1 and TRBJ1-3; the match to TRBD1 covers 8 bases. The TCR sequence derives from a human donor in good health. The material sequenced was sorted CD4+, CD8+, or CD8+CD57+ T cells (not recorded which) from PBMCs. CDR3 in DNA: TGCAGCGCCGGACAGGGAATGGGAAACACCATATATTTT. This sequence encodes CSAGQGMGNTIYF.